These 20 T cell receptor beta chains were all obtained from the same sample, sequenced in a study of tumor and adjacent non-tumor tissue in lung cancer. The library came from three nested PCR rounds adapted from ARM-PCR protocols. TCRdb passed the multiplex PCR reads through MiXCR, listing each CDR3 protein once. The table records about 66,000 distinct CDR3 sequences, approximately 73% of them present only once. This sample's RNA came from whole unsorted tissue. The sequencing input was lung tumor tissue. All receptors come from a man in his fifties or sixties with non-small cell lung cancer.

A single count supports this clonotype. The chain employs TRBV5-4 and TRBJ2-3; no reliable D call. The CDR3 sequence is 14 residues long. Germline CDR1 reads SGHNT; CDR2 reads YYREEE (reference sequence). The CDR3 nucleotides read TGTATCAGCAGCTTCCGCGGATCCTCGGATACGCAGTATTTT. Translation gives CISSFRGSSDTQYF.

The chain combines TRBV6-1 with TRBJ2-7; TRBD2 matches at 8 bases. V trimming: 3 bases; J trimming: 3 bases; junction bases outside the gene matches: 10. There are 16 residues in the CDR3. CDR1 and CDR2 (germline): MNHNS, SASEGT. CDR3 in amino acids: CASSEAGGERFYEQYF. The DNA for the CDR3 is TGTGCCAGCAGTGAGGCGGGAGGCGAAAGATTCTACGAGCAGTACTTC.

J is TRBJ2-3 and V is TRBV6-5, with D possibly TRBD2 on 5 matching bases. V gave up 5 bases and J gave up 1 base, with 13 bases separating them. CDR1 MNHEY and CDR2 SVGAGI come from the germline V gene. The CDR3 runs 15 residues. CDR3 sequence (DNA): TGTGCCAGCAGTCCCAGAGTGGGAGGCACAGATACGCAGTATTTT. Amino acids: CASSPRVGGTDTQYF.

This chain connects TRBV20-1 to TRBJ2-3, with TRBD2 matching 9 bases. Germline trimming cut 7 bases from V and 6 bases from J; bases unmatched to any gene: 17. Germline V gene sequence: CDR1 DFQATT, CDR2 SNEGSKA (reference sequence). This CDR3 region has 16 residues. Here the CDR3 DNA reads TGCAGTGTTGTCCCGGAGGCGGGAGGGGAGTGTGATACGCAGTATTTT. This gives the protein CSVVPEAGGECDTQYF.

Note on this clonotype: The junction does not match germline at one end; this may be a read error. This sequence joins TRBV20-1 and TRBJ2-7; either TRBD1 or TRBD2 may supply D (5 bases each). The CDR3 runs 14 residues. Germline lookup yields CDR1 DFQATT and CDR2 SNEGSKA (reference sequence). CDR3 nucleotide sequence: TGCATTGCTCAATGCCGGGACGGAGCCCACGAGCAGTACTTC. Its translation is CIAQCRDGAHEQYF.

A note on this clonotype: Germline and junction disagree at one end, which may indicate a read error. J is TRBJ2-1 and V is TRBV14; D gene uncertain. The CDR3 is 15 residues long. CDR1 SGHDN and CDR2 FVKESK come from the germline V gene. The CDR3 spells CANSQFKTSLNEQFF. CDR3 coding DNA: TGTGCCAACAGCCAATTCAAAACTTCTCTCAATGAACAGTTCTTC.

Points on this clonotype: A much larger clone sits a single nucleotide away, making a read error possible. The genes are TRBV6-1 and TRBJ2-1, with TRBD2 matching 7 bases. Germline CDR1 reads MNHNS; CDR2 reads SASEGT. CDR3 size: 12 residues. This CDR3 reads CTSRDYSGKGFF. The CDR3 DNA sequence: TGTACCAGCAGAGATTACAGCGGGAAAGGGTTCTTC.

V gene TRBV12-3 or TRBV12-4 combines with J gene TRBJ2-7, with 15 bases fitting TRBD2. Losses at the gene ends were 6 bases for V and 3 bases for J; bases not matched to a gene: 6. The CDR3 extends over 16 amino acids. In DNA, the CDR3 is TGTGCCAGCAGCCCCGGGACTAGCGGGAGGTTCTACGAGCAGTACTTC. Protein: CASSPGTSGRFYEQYF.

As for this clonotype: A read error may account for a junction end that differs from germline. The CDR3 reads CAISDTTASNQPQHF. The CDR3 DNA sequence: TGTGCCATCAGTGATACGACAGCTAGCAATCAGCCACAGCATTTT. The chain uses TRBV10-3 and TRBJ1-5; D may be TRBD1 (5 bases). There are 15 residues in the CDR3. Germline V CDR1 and CDR2: ENHRY, SYGVKD.

Notes on this clonotype: A clone one base away is much larger, so this may be a read error. This chain links TRBV28 with TRBJ2-1; D gene unclear. Germline values: CDR1 MDHEN, CDR2 SYDVKM. This CDR3 has 15 residues. This chain's CDR3 is CANSFPGSQLNEQFF. The CDR3 region has the DNA TGTGCCAACAGTTTTCCTGGGTCCCAGCTGAATGAGCAGTTCTTC. Based on the CDR3 plus reference TRBV28 and TRBJ2-1, the full variable domain is DVKVTQSSRYLVKRTGEKVFLECVQDMDHENMFWYRQDPGLGLRLIYFSYDVKMKEKGDIPEGYSVSREKKERFSLILESASTNQTSMYLCANSFPGSQLNEQFFGPGTRLTVL.

The V gene is TRBV29-1, the J gene TRBJ2-3; D is unresolved. The V gene lost 7 bases and the J gene lost 5 bases, with 4 bases spanning the gap. The CDR3 is 9 residues long. Germline CDR1 is SQVTM and CDR2 is ANQGSEA. In nucleotides, the CDR3 is TGCAGCGGTGGAGATACGCAGTATTTT. Protein product: CSGGDTQYF.

In regard to this clonotype: The junction departs from germline at one end; a sequencing error may be responsible. The V call is TRBV10-3, the J call TRBJ2-6; the match to TRBD2 covers 15 bases. Germline V lookup: CDR1 ENHRY, CDR2 SYGVKD. This CDR3 comprises 20 residues. CDR3 protein: CAISEHRTSGRDSWADVLTF. The CDR3 DNA sequence: TGTGCCATCAGTGAACATAGGACTAGCGGGAGGGACTCTTGGGCCGACGTCCTTACTTTC.

The table lists this clonotype with many counts. This chain connects TRBV5-4 to TRBJ2-5; tentative D call: TRBD1 (5 bases). Germline V lookup: CDR1 SGHNT, CDR2 YYREEE (reference sequence). V lost 1 base, J lost 1 base, and 8 bases lay in between. The CDR3 is 14 residues long. Here the CDR3 reads CASSLQGIQETQYF. The CDR3 coding sequence is TGTGCCAGCAGCTTGCAGGGCATCCAAGAGACCCAGTACTTC.

A note on this clonotype: The junction does not match germline at one end; this may be a read error. This rearrangement joins TRBV6-5 to TRBJ2-5; 9 bases are a match to TRBD2. Germline V gives CDR1 MNHEY, CDR2 SVGAGI. The CDR3 loop spans 19 amino acids. The CDR3 DNA sequence: TGTGCCAGCAGTTACTCGATTAGCGGGGGTCTTTTTAGTGTCGAGACCCAGAACTTC. The encoded protein is CASSYSISGGLFSVETQNF.

In its sample, this clonotype was seen a few times. For the CDR3, the DNA is TGTGCCACCAGTGATTTAACAGGGGGCATGGATGAGCAGTTCTTC. Encoded protein: CATSDLTGGMDEQFF. The V gene is TRBV24-1, the J gene TRBJ2-1; 9 bases agree with TRBD1. CDR3 length equals 15 residues. Looked up from germline, CDR1 is KGHDR and CDR2 is SFDVKD. With 1 base clipped from V and 8 bases from J, the junction kept 5 bases outside the gene matches.

Regarding this clonotype: At one of its ends the junction is not consistent with the germline gene, which may arise from a read error. The genes are TRBV20-1 and TRBJ1-1; D not resolved. Germline lookup yields CDR1 DFQATT and CDR2 SNEGSKA (reference sequence). The CDR3 is 16 amino acids. The DNA of the CDR3 is TGCTGTGCAATGCCAGTCGAGGGTACCGTGAACACTGAAGCTTTCTTT. Translated: CCAMPVEGTVNTEAFF.

The V gene is TRBV5-1, the J gene TRBJ1-4; 7 bases agree with TRBD1. From germline, CDR1 is SGHRS and CDR2 YFSETQ. The CDR3 length is 15 residues. V lost 0 bases to trimming and J lost 8 bases; unmatched junction nucleotides: 7. CDR3 bases: TGCGCCAGCAGCTTGGACCGACAGGGAACCGAAAAACTGTTTTTT. This translates into CASSLDRQGTEKLFF.

To note about this clonotype: Given a much more abundant clone one base away, this may be a read error. The J gene is TRBJ2-5, the V gene TRBV5-4, with D possibly being TRBD1 (6 bases). The CDR3 contains 14 residues. The V gene lost 4 bases and the J gene lost 5 bases, with 15 bases spanning the gap. Looked up from germline, CDR1 is SGHNT and CDR2 is YYREEE (reference sequence). This CDR3 is CASSRTEPAETQYF. The CDR3 DNA is TGTGCCAGCAGCCGGACAGAGCCGGCGGAGACCCAGTACTTC.

This chain's CDR3 is CASSLEKGRTDTQYF. The CDR3 DNA sequence: TGTGCCAGCAGCTTAGAAAAGGGAAGGACAGATACGCAGTATTTT. V is TRBV11-2 and J is TRBJ2-3; D remains ambiguous. The germline V gene encodes CDR1 SGHAT and CDR2 FQNNGV. The CDR3 sequence is 15 residues long. V shed 0 bases and J shed 3 bases, with 10 bases lying between them.

Concerning this clonotype: A read error may produce the germline difference seen at one junction end. CDR3 nucleotides: TGTGCCAGCAGTTACGGATCCAGGAGCTACGAGCAGTATTTC. It yields the protein CASSYGSRSYEQYF. The chain uses TRBV6-5 and TRBJ2-7; no definite D call. Germline CDR1 is MNHEY and CDR2 is SVGAGI. The CDR3 sequence is 14 residues long.